The entry below describes one T cell receptor (beta chain). Its binding antigen is unknown. No much larger clonotype is one base removed from it; base qualities were not supplied. The entry originates in a study of shared clonotypes between healthy human individuals (dated by TCRdb to 2019 to 2021). General notes on the study: A few men and two women, aged 18 to 49 years, made up the cohort. Each donor's leukapheresis produced roughly between roughly 0.9 and 8.9 billion PBMCs. Per donor, three plates each were used for CD4 naive and CD4 memory, two for CD8 naive, and one for CD8 memory. The study deeply sequenced blood TCR repertoires of about 5 healthy adults to estimate repertoire size and the extent of clonotype sharing between individuals. To increase sequencing depth and limit assay-specific biases, different laboratories used diverse techniques to prepare libraries and sequence TCR repertoires. Paper-wide results and their limitations: Pairwise subsampling led to the expectation that sequencing depth would affect the degree of clonotype sharing among donors. Incomplete sequencing was indicated by rarefaction of sorted-subset datasets, despite the large sequencing depth. Sampling was restricted to blood, and TCR repertoires in tissue are likely to differ from TCR repertoires in blood. Naive subsets generally had larger estimated clonotype richness than memory subsets. About 5% of naive CD4, around 3.6% of naive CD8, about 2.5% of memory CD4, and 0.4% of memory CD8 clonotypes were shared across a few donors. The small number of donors limited the genetic and exposure-history diversity represented. Compared with non-shared clonotypes, clonotypes shared by all four sorted-subset donors had higher generation probabilities.

Using the deep immunoSEQ assay, TCR CDR3 regions were amplified from genomic DNA by multiplex PCR. Extracted genomic DNA from each cell subset was distributed evenly across all wells of several immunoSEQ 96-well plates, and each plate was treated as a replicate. For sorted subsets, each replicate PCR was loaded with 200 ng genomic DNA, equivalent to 30,000 or so T cell genomes. The purified libraries were quantified using a Qubit 3.0 fluorometer, sized with a Bioanalyzer 2100, and then quantified again using the KAPA Library Quantification kit. Every immunoSEQ 96-well plate was sequenced on a separate single-read 150-cycle Illumina NextSeq 550 flow cell. On the study's bioinformatics: Because the immunoSEQ output included only junctional sequences and no quality scores, the filtering could not be the same as the filtering used for full-length reads. To assign V/J genes and CDR3, sequences were annotated using PyIR, a Python wrapper for IgBLAST v1.9, with IMGT germline references. Reads were removed for weak V/J assignments (E-value above 1e-6), missing CDR3, stop codons, out-of-frame junctions, or ambiguous translated residues. A V3J clonotype was defined by an identical inferred V gene, J gene, and CDR3 amino acid sequence. The percentage overlap between two repertoires was calculated by dividing the number of shared unique clonotypes by the size of the smaller repertoire. Richness of each repertoire was evaluated using RTK rarefaction, the Chao1 estimator, and Recon v2.1 estimates of unobserved clonotypes. For all TCRbeta clonotypes obtained by the gDNA method from a few donors, generation probabilities were computed with OLGA. TCRdb limited this immuneACCESS table to in-frame rearrangements with V and J called. A share of clones is missing; checked studies link under half to unresolved V genes, and the rest is unexplained. That table furnishes V, J and clone size, whereas the DNA furnished D and trimming. This sample holds about 1,800,000 clones; just under 95% were observed only once. Clones ranked in the top ten supply less than 1.5% of the sample.

CD8 naive samples consisted of CD45RO-negative cells that were positively selected for CCR7, yielding a CD45RA+CCR7+ population without TemRA cells. The donors were healthy, HIV-negative adults with no recently reported acute infections or vaccinations. Every donor was a Caucasian adult residing in Nashville, Tennessee, USA. Blood was obtained by leukapheresis, after which PBMCs were separated by Ficoll-Histopaque density gradient centrifugation and cryopreserved in liquid nitrogen vapor phase. Analytical flow cytometry was used to check the purity and quantity of every magnetically sorted T cell population. From each sorted fraction, genomic DNA was isolated and quantified by UV absorbance on a Nanodrop 2000c. Reading from cysteine to phenylalanine, the CDR3 counts 16 amino acids. CDR3 DNA is the only sequence kept; it has 48 bases, read in frame from the first base. V is pruned by 7 bases and J by 2 bases, leaving 8 bases of the junction without a gene match. CDR1 and CDR2 are drawn from the germline V gene: SNHLY, FYNNEI.

Material: naive CD8+ T cells sorted from blood. The cell subset or site label for this specimen denotes: CD45RA+CCR7+. The receptor comes from a man aged 18-30 years in good health. The chain is encoded by TRBV2 joined to TRBJ2-3, with 11 junctional bases fitting TRBD1. The CDR3 protein: CASKPGQGAYTDTQYF. In nucleotide form, the sequence is TGTGCCAGCAAACCTGGACAGGGGGCTTACACAGATACGCAGTATTTT. The full variable domain, completed from the reference TRBV2 and TRBJ2-3 proteins outside the CDR3, reads EPEVTQTPSHQVTQMGQEVILRCVPISNHLYFYWYRQILGQKVEFLVSFYNNEISEKSEIFDDQFSVERPDGSNFTLKIRSTKLEDSAMYFCASKPGQGAYTDTQYFGPGTRLTVL.